This record looks at one TCR beta chain sequence and its context. Its antigen is not identified. This sample is drawn from a study of beta chain features in type 1 diabetes. Study-level points and caveats: In all four CD4+ subsets, TCRB CDR3 length was significantly, moderately reduced in type 1 diabetes.

The investigators reverse transcribed all of the isolated RNA, so they sequenced expressed TCRB transcripts. Libraries were prepared by immunoSEQ multiplex PCR; TCRdb keeps only in-frame clonotypes and omits some of them. The sample has some 350,000 clones, roughly 12% seen once. The sample comprised naive CD4+ T cells from blood. The origin of this receptor is a young woman with type 1 diabetes.

CDR3 coding DNA: TGTGCCAGTAGGAGGACAACGTTAGAGAACTATGGCTACACCTTC. Protein product: CASRRTTLENYGYTF. The chain carries TRBV19 and TRBJ1-2; tentative D call: TRBD1 (5 bases). This CDR3 spans 15 amino acids. Germline values: CDR1 LNHDA, CDR2 SQIVND (reference sequence). Trimming cost V 6 bases and J 2 bases, with 16 bases left between them.